These 4 T cell receptor beta chains were sequenced from one sample in a study of preoperative IRX-2 immunotherapy in early breast cancer. Indicated treatment: preoperative locoregional IRX-2 cytokine immunotherapy. This table comes from immunoSEQ multiplex PCR, and its TCRdb copy is limited to in-frame clones, with some not included. This sample carries fewer than 40,000 clones, roughly 95% of them seen once, and the ten largest clones take around 6%. Sampling took place from a patient treated with IRX-2 immunotherapy. These receptors were collected from a human donor with breast cancer.

This clone was counted a single time. V usage is TRBV10-3 and J usage is TRBJ2-5; the D is unclear. This CDR3 spans 12 amino acids. The V end lost 0 bases, the J end lost 5 bases, and 4 bases lay between the germline ends. Germline values: CDR1 ENHRY, CDR2 SYGVKD. The CDR3 region is CAISESGETQYF. Written as DNA, the CDR3 is TGTGCCATCAGTGAGTCCGGGGAGACCCAGTACTTC.

This chain connects TRBV28 to TRBJ2-7; D tentatively reads TRBD1 or TRBD2 (6 bases each). Germline-derived CDR1 and CDR2 are MDHEN and SYDVKM. The CDR3 consists of 14 residues. Trimming cost V 11 bases and J 0 bases, with 17 bases left between them. CDR3 sequence reads: CALGGQGLSYEQYF. As DNA, the CDR3 is TGTGCCTTGGGGGGCCAGGGACTCTCCTACGAGCAGTACTTC.

The rearrangement links TRBV28 to TRBJ2-3; 10 bases match TRBD2. The J segment lost 2 bases and the V segment lost 5 bases, leaving 7 bases of the junction unmatched. The CDR3 extends over 16 amino acids. Germline values: CDR1 MDHEN, CDR2 SYDVKM. CDR3 DNA: TGTGCCAGCAGTCCATGGACTAGCGGTCACACAGATACGCAGTATTTT. Amino acid sequence: CASSPWTSGHTDTQYF.

The chain couples TRBV5-1 to TRBJ2-1; TRBD2 agrees at 7 bases. CDR1 and CDR2 from the germline V gene are SGHRS and YFSETQ. This CDR3 is 15 amino acids long. V dropped 4 bases and J dropped 7; count of bases not matched to a gene: 11. This CDR3 reads CASSPGNGRSNEQFF. In nucleotides, the CDR3 is TGCGCCAGCAGCCCGGGGAACGGGAGGAGTAATGAGCAGTTCTTC.